This TCR beta chain was captured in a study of shared T cell receptors in the human thymus. Using immunoSEQ multiplex PCR, the repertoire was profiled, and TCRdb retains in-frame clones only, with some absent. This table holds 550,000 to 800,000 clones, approximately 83% found once. CDR3 length: 19 residues. Another study also made use of these data, one on human thymus T cells. That source reports: Thymus pieces cut out during corrective heart surgery were the tissue that was used. Thymic and blood repertoires seemed to favor certain V and J genes.

The V call is TRBV12-2, the J call TRBJ2-7; the table's D call TRBD1 went unverified against the DNA. TRBV12-2 is flagged as a pseudogene. Sequenced sample: thymocytes. The TCR originated in a girl under two years old with a congenital heart defect. CDR3 protein: CASRRHFSQGPGRLGEQYF. CDR3 coding DNA: TGTGCAAGTCGCCGACATTTTTCCCAGGGGCCCGGAAGGCTGGGCGAGCAGTACTTC.